This TCR beta chain was sequenced during a study of T cells in Graves' hyperthyroidism and ophthalmopathy. Whole-study context: Any treatment followed the collection of peripheral blood at initial diagnosis.

Newly diagnosed hyperthyroidism patients aged 18 to 65 years had disease lasting under 2 months. Approximately 9.3 ml of fresh peripheral blood supplied the PBMCs. Researchers amplified the TCR beta CDR3 regions from RNA transcripts. The HTBI primer set drove a first-round RT-PCR of the TCR CDR3. TCRdb re-called the multiplex PCR reads with MiXCR, one entry per CDR3 protein. This table has over 700,000 distinct CDR3 sequences, approximately 19% appearing once. This clonotype was found a few times. The CDR3 consists of 15 residues. Trimming removed 2 bases from V and 5 bases from J, with 13 bases in between. Germline CDR1 is LGHNT and CDR2 is FRNRAP.

The sequence came from a woman aged 50 to 60 with Graves' hyperthyroidism that later progressed to Graves' ophthalmopathy. What was sequenced was blood. The V call is TRBV12-5, the J call TRBJ2-1; no clear D gene. The CDR3 loop is CASGLTTQANNEQFF. In nucleotides, the CDR3 is TGTGCTAGTGGTTTGACAACCCAGGCCAACAATGAGCAGTTCTTC.